The source of this T cell receptor (beta chain) is a study of T cell responses to AZD1222 COVID-19 vaccine (dated by TCRdb to the early 2020s). Turning to the overall study: A total of about 230 trial participants underwent TCR sequencing, of whom some 210 received two doses of AZD1222 and about 25 received two doses of the MenACWY control vaccine. Trial participants were enrolled by age into 18-55, 56-69 and 70-plus year subgroups, with 148, 28 and 57 TCR-sequenced participants respectively.

The CDR3 regions of human TCRbeta chains were analyzed by immunosequencing. Concerning the study's data processing: TCRs in the repertoires were compared against a reference library of SARS-CoV-2-specific TCRs that had been generated with the MIRA antigen-specificity platform. Breadth meant the fraction of unique TCRs that were SARS-CoV-2-associated, whereas depth meant the fraction of total T cells that were SARS-CoV-2-associated. Using the MIRA data, every spike-specific TCR was mapped to the spike region that the TCR reacted to and assigned to either a CD4 or a CD8 class. Log10-transformed breadth and depth values were compared by one-way ANOVA with Sidak's multiple comparisons tests. In TCRdb, the immuneACCESS table is reduced to in-frame sequences with V and J assigned. These tables do not hold every clone; where another copy was compared, an unresolved V gene accounts for under half, and the others remain unexplained. The DNA gave D and trimming, while V, J and clone size come from that table. In all, the sample holds about 120,000 clones, and roughly 88% of those were seen once. The ten largest account for less than 1.3% of the sample.

A note on this clone: The target of this receptor is not known. No base quality information exists; no much larger clone differs at one position.

According to the germline V gene, CDR1 reads SGHRS and CDR2 reads YFSETQ. The CDR3 starts with the cysteine, ends with the phenylalanine, and has 14 residues. The read is trimmed to its CDR3 DNA, 42 bases read in frame from base 1. V lost 4 bases and J lost 1 base; the stretch between them is 11 bases long. The intended sense of this specimen's time point label: about 28 days (+/-7) after the second vaccine dose. AZD1222 recipients with second doses at about 4 weeks or about 12 weeks were pooled, because spike-specific TCR depth and breadth did not differ between schedules. Samples from vaccinated people were obtained from the UK trials COV001 and COV002, which included a single-blind randomized controlled phase 2/3 trial of AZD1222 (ChAdOx1 nCoV-19) in healthy adults. For TCRbeta chain sequencing, PBMC samples from trial participants were taken at day 0 and at day 28 after the second dose. The research as a whole found: CD4 TCRs associated with the vaccine covered the entire spike protein, and the dominant responses were in regions 160-218 and 743-854. No day 14 peak-response samples were available, so repertoires were characterized only after the peak T cell response. After two AZD1222 doses, spike-specific TCR breadth and depth were significantly higher than at day 0 and than in MenACWY recipients. Participants were mostly white British and included more females than males, and it was suggested by the authors that clonal diversity may have been underestimated. Only six or seven AZD1222 recipients were SARS-CoV-2 seropositive at baseline, limiting conclusions about previously exposed vaccinees. Reportedly, close to half of the unique spike-specific TCRs recognized epitopes lying outside the regions that are mutated in the B.1.351 and B.1.1.7 variants. The 56-69-year group was small, and its depth increase did not reach significance, likely because of low power.

The chain employs TRBV5-1 and TRBJ1-1; the D gene lacks a confident call. Sample: peripheral blood, taken 28 days after the second AZD1222 dose. The clonotype originates from an adult who received the AZD1222 COVID-19 vaccine. The CDR3 region: CASSPTGPNTEAFF. In nucleotides, the sequence is TGCGCCAGCAGCCCGACCGGGCCGAACACTGAAGCTTTCTTT.